This T cell receptor beta chain comes out of a study of post-analysis software for immune sequencing data. Study-wide points: Comparison of patients with controls showed five or six TRBV segments more frequent in patients, TRBV5-6, TRBV5-1 and TRBV20-1 among them.

Germline-derived CDR1 and CDR2 are MGHDK and SYGVNS. The CDR3 spans 13 residues. Trimming removed 8 bases from V and 6 bases from J; junction bases left unmatched: 7. TCR beta cDNA libraries had unique molecular identifiers. A single record per CDR3 protein comes from TCRdb applying MiXCR to the PCR reads. The data contain fewer than 600,000 distinct CDR3 sequences, 40% to 55% of them singletons. Points on this clonotype: Its target is unknown.

The sample consisted of blood. This receptor was obtained from a girl between 10 and 17 years old with multiple sclerosis. This chain connects TRBV25-1 to TRBJ2-1; TRBD1 matches at 7 bases. The CDR3 is CASLRAGGNEQFF. CDR3 coding DNA: TGTGCCAGCCTCCGGGCAGGGGGCAATGAGCAGTTCTTC. The variable domain in full, completed from reference TRBV25-1 and TRBJ2-1, reads EADIYQTPRYLVIGTGKKITLECSQTMGHDKMYWYQQDPGMELHLIHYSYGVNSTEKGDLSSESTVSRIRTEHFPLTLESARPSHTSQYLCASLRAGGNEQFFGPGTRLTVL.